These T cell receptor beta chains were read from a single sample in a study of blood T cells in healthy people across ages. TCRdb itself ran the 5' RACE reads through MiXCR, one entry per CDR3 protein. Of over 1,300,000 distinct CDR3 sequences in the sample, roughly 60% were seen once. The specimen sequenced was blood. The receptors stem from a man between 18 and 35 years old in good health. CDR3s include the opening cysteine and the closing phenylalanine or tryptophan. Each record gives: clone size, J gene, V gene, D gene, CDR3 protein, CDR3 DNA. A D gene is named only where the DNA matches it firmly. Rows may omit the clone size; those that give it use once, few, many or a size class.

once | TRBJ2-7 | TRBV2 | TRBD2 | CASLAGEYEQYF | TGTGCCAGCCTGGCGGGGGAATACGAGCAGTACTTC
NA | TRBJ1-1 | TRBV5-1 | NA | CASSETGRGTEAFF | TGCGCCAGCAGTGAAACCGGGAGGGGCACTGAAGCTTTCTTT
NA | TRBJ2-6 | TRBV10-3 | NA | CAASDRTGANVLTF | TGTGCCGCCTCAGACAGGACTGGGGCCAACGTCCTGACTTTC
NA | TRBJ1-6 | TRBV4-3 | NA | CASSQLGEHDGSYNSPLHF | TGCGCCAGCAGCCAATTAGGCGAGCACGACGGATCCTATAATTCACCCCTCCACTTT
NA | TRBJ2-1 | TRBV12-3/TRBV12-4 | NA | CASRNTGGGYNEQFF | TGTGCCAGCAGGAACACAGGGGGGGGCTACAATGAGCAGTTCTTC
NA | TRBJ1-1 | TRBV7-9 | NA | CASSLKGFGTEAFF | TGTGCCAGCAGCTTAAAGGGGTTTGGCACTGAAGCTTTCTTT
NA | TRBJ1-5 | TRBV29-1 | NA | CSVGAYSNQPQHF | TGCAGCGTCGGAGCTTATAGCAATCAGCCCCAGCATTTT
NA | TRBJ2-3 | TRBV4-3 | TRBD2 | CASSQGRAGGIGTQYF | TGCGCCAGCAGCCAAGGTCGAGCGGGGGGAATAGGTACGCAGTATTTT
NA | TRBJ2-5 | TRBV5-1 | NA | CASSLNPTQGAQETQYF | TGCGCCAGCAGCTTGAACCCTACACAGGGCGCCCAAGAGACCCAGTACTTC
few | TRBJ2-7 | TRBV7-9 | TRBD1 | CASSPNPGQEIYEQYF | TGTGCCAGCAGCCCAAACCCGGGACAGGAGATTTACGAGCAGTACTTC
NA | TRBJ2-5 | TRBV2 | NA | CASSDVGQETQYF | TGTGCCAGCTCGGACGTCGGACAAGAGACCCAGTACTTC
NA | TRBJ2-7 | TRBV7-2 | NA | CASSTRTLGEQYF | TGTGCCAGCAGCACACGAACATTGGGCGAGCAGTACTTC
NA | TRBJ2-3 | TRBV5-1 | NA | CASSRIAPLTDTQYF | TGCGCCAGCAGCAGGATAGCGCCACTTACAGATACGCAGTATTTT
NA | TRBJ1-5 | TRBV6-2/TRBV6-3 | NA | CASRERAAPVKIHQPQHF | TGTGCCAGCAGAGAGAGGGCAGCTCCAGTAAAAATCCATCAGCCCCAGCATTTT
NA | TRBJ2-1 | TRBV7-9 | NA | CASSLLAREQFF | TGTGCCAGCAGCTTACTAGCCAGGGAGCAGTTCTTC
once | TRBJ1-2 | TRBV4-3 | NA | CASSQENGNYGYTF | TGCGCCAGCAGCCAAGAAAACGGAAACTATGGCTACACCTTC
NA | TRBJ2-7 | TRBV10-3 | TRBD2 | CATHLAGGDEQYF | TGTGCCACCCACCTAGCGGGGGGCGACGAGCAGTACTTC
many | TRBJ2-1 | TRBV29-1 | NA | CSGRGNEQFF | TGCAGCGGCCGGGGCAATGAGCAGTTCTTC
NA | TRBJ2-1 | TRBV7-3 | NA | CDPQNSYNEQFF | TGTGACCCACAAAACTCCTACAATGAGCAGTTCTTC
NA | TRBJ1-5 | TRBV10-3 | TRBD1 | CAIGKGADNQPQHF | TGTGCCATCGGCAAGGGGGCAGACAATCAGCCCCAGCATTTT
few | TRBJ2-1 | TRBV4-3 | NA | CASSQPSKTNKWNEQFF | TGCGCCAGCAGCCAACCATCTAAAACAAACAAGTGGAATGAGCAGTTCTTC
few | TRBJ2-1 | TRBV20-1 | NA | CSASAPGYNEQFF | TGCAGTGCTAGCGCTCCCGGGTACAATGAGCAGTTCTTC